The 24 T cell receptor beta chains reported below all come from one sample, sequenced in a study of T cell responses to AZD1222 COVID-19 vaccine. Sequencing used immunoSEQ multiplex PCR; TCRdb keeps in-frame clones, though not all of them. The sample carries some 150,000 clones, around 90% recorded once. Source: peripheral blood, taken 28 days after the second dose of the MenACWY control vaccine. These receptors originate from an adult who received the MenACWY meningococcal vaccine as a control.

This clone showed up just a few times. The J gene is TRBJ1-4, the V gene TRBV15; 8 nucleotides align to TRBD1. The CDR3 spans 17 residues. The junction had 5 bases not matched to a gene; V was cut back by 2 bases and J by 0 bases. Germline CDR1 reads LNHNV; CDR2 reads YYDKDF (reference sequence). The CDR3 bases are TGTGCCACCAGCAGAACACCGGGACAGGCAACTAATGAAAAACTGTTTTTT. Translating gives CATSRTPGQATNEKLFF.

The chain couples TRBV4-1 to TRBJ2-7; TRBD2 agrees at 9 bases. Germline CDR1 reads MGHRA; CDR2 reads YSYEKL. Germline trimming cut 3 bases from V and 6 bases from J; bases unmatched to any gene: 15. This CDR3 has 17 residues. For the CDR3, the DNA is TGCGCCAGCAGCCATGTGGCTAGCGGGGAGCCTTCCCTCGAGCAGTACTTC. Its protein product is CASSHVASGEPSLEQYF.

This chain uses TRBV4-3 with TRBJ1-1; D possibly corresponds to TRBD1 (5 bases). The CDR3 sequence is 14 residues long. V was shortened by 3 bases and J by 3 bases, with 11 bases between the two germline ends. Germline loops: CDR1 LGHNA, CDR2 YSLEER. CDR3: CASSQATGYTEAFF. For the CDR3, the DNA is TGCGCCAGCAGCCAGGCTACAGGATACACTGAAGCTTTCTTT.

The chain combines TRBV18 with TRBJ2-3; tentative D call: TRBD2 (6 bases). There are 14 residues in the CDR3. The germline V and J ends were trimmed by 2 bases and 3 bases, with 9 bases remaining between them. The germline V gene has CDR1 KGHSH and CDR2 LQKENI. The CDR3 loop is CASSPGGRTDTQYF. The DNA of the CDR3 is TGTGCCAGCTCACCAGGGGGGAGGACAGATACGCAGTATTTT.

The chain links TRBV5-4 to TRBJ1-1, with a possible D match to TRBD1 (6 bases). CDR3 length: 15 amino acids. Trimming shortened V by 2 bases and J by 4 bases, and 15 bases separated the two germline ends. The V gene's germline CDR1 is SGHNT and CDR2 YYREEE (reference sequence). CDR3 nucleotide sequence: TGTGCCAGCAGCTTAAAACAGGGTTATAGCACTGAAGCTTTCTTT. This codes for CASSLKQGYSTEAFF.

The chain couples TRBV6-1 to TRBJ1-4; possible D gene TRBD1, 6 bases. The ends were cut back, 0 bases at V and 4 bases at J, with 12 bases in the middle. The CDR3 is 16 residues long. Germline V gene lookup returns CDR1 MNHNS and CDR2 SASEGT. This CDR3 is CASSEAPDSLNEKLFF. The CDR3 DNA follows: TGTGCCAGCAGTGAAGCTCCGGACAGCCTTAATGAAAAACTGTTTTTT.

This chain connects TRBV27 to TRBJ2-7; D might be TRBD1 (6 bases). Trimming took off 5 bases at V and 2 bases at J, with 16 bases between the two ends. The CDR3 runs to 15 residues. Germline V gene data show CDR1 as MNHEY and CDR2 as SMNVEV (reference sequence). CDR3 sequence reads: CASSRGTSRTYEQYF. Written as DNA, the CDR3 is TGTGCCAGCAGTAGGGGGACGAGCAGAACCTACGAGCAGTACTTC.

This chain connects TRBV5-6 to TRBJ2-5; 7 bases agree with TRBD1. Germline V gene lookup returns CDR1 SGHDT and CDR2 YYEEEE. This CDR3 has 15 residues. Germline trimming cut 0 bases from V and 2 bases from J; bases unmatched to any gene: 4. CDR3 sequence reads: CASSLGTGSQETQYF. CDR3 coding DNA: TGTGCCAGCAGCTTGGGGACAGGTAGTCAAGAGACCCAGTACTTC.

The DNA for the CDR3 is TGTGCCACCAGTGATGGCCAATTGGGCCAGCCCCAGCATTTT. Amino acid sequence: CATSDGQLGQPQHF. This rearrangement joins TRBV24-1 to TRBJ1-5, with D unresolved. The CDR3 has 14 residues. CDR1 KGHDR and CDR2 SFDVKD come from the germline V gene. V lost 3 bases and J lost 7, with 12 bases in between.

V and J are TRBV30 and TRBJ1-2; D remains unclear. Trimming took 5 bases from V and 4 from J, leaving 11 bases between them. Per germline, CDR1 GTSNPN and CDR2 SVGIG (reference sequence). The CDR3 totals 12 residues. The CDR3 is CAWQSLTYGYTF. CDR3 bases: TGTGCCTGGCAATCCCTGACCTATGGCTACACCTTC.

CDR3 protein: CASRHPWGRAGYTF. Here the CDR3 DNA reads TGTGCCAGCAGACACCCATGGGGCAGGGCTGGCTACACCTTC. V gene TRBV7-2 combines with J gene TRBJ1-2; possible D gene TRBD1, 5 bases. V dropped 6 bases and J dropped 7 bases, with 18 bases sitting between them. Germline CDR1 reads SGHTA; CDR2 reads FQGNSA. CDR3 size: 14 residues.

This sequence joins TRBV12-3 or TRBV12-4 and TRBJ1-2; unclear D gene. Trimming removed 2 bases at V and 2 bases at J, with 6 bases between. This CDR3 is 13 amino acids long. The CDR3 spells CASSLLENYGYTF. DNA of the CDR3: TGTGCCAGCAGTTTATTGGAGAACTATGGCTACACCTTC.

The genes are TRBV7-2 and TRBJ1-1; TRBD1 might be the D (6 bases). The V and J ends lost 3 bases and 3 bases respectively, with 11 bases between them. CDR3 size: 14 residues. Germline V gene lookup returns CDR1 SGHTA and CDR2 FQGNSA. CDR3 protein: CASSFARGDTEAFF. CDR3 sequence (DNA): TGTGCCAGCAGCTTTGCCAGGGGAGACACTGAAGCTTTCTTT.

The chain combines TRBV19 with TRBJ1-5; a possible D gene is TRBD1 (5 bases). Trimming took 9 bases from V and 5 from J, leaving 14 bases between them. Germline CDR1 and CDR2: LNHDA and SQIVND (reference sequence). The CDR3 spans 13 residues. The CDR3 nucleotides read TGTGCCAGCGGGGGGGGTTACGATCAGCCCCAGCATTTT. As protein: CASGGGYDQPQHF. The full variable domain, its missing parts supplied by reference TRBV19 and TRBJ1-5, is DGGITQSPKYLFRKEGQNVTLSCEQNLNHDAMYWYRQDPGQGLRLIYYSQIVNDFQKGDIAEGYSVSREKKESFPLTVTSAQKNPTAFYLCASGGGYDQPQHFGDGTRLSIL.

This clone occurred a few times. The chain has TRBV18 and TRBJ1-5, with D uncertain. There are 15 residues in the CDR3. The V end was cut by 3 bases, the J end by 7 bases, with 16 bases between. Germline CDR1 and CDR2: KGHSH and LQKENI. The CDR3 here is CASSPDDGTGQPQHF. CDR3 DNA: TGTGCCAGCTCACCTGACGACGGTACCGGGCAGCCCCAGCATTTT.

The V gene is TRBV25-1, the J gene TRBJ2-3, with D unclear. This CDR3 has 14 amino acids. Germline V gene lookup returns CDR1 MGHDK and CDR2 SYGVNS. Between the trimmed V and J ends, which lost 6 bases and 6 bases, there was a span of 16 bases. The CDR3 here is CASRRTTLYDTQYF. CDR3 coding DNA: TGTGCCAGCAGGAGGACCACCCTATATGATACGCAGTATTTT. Filled out from reference TRBV25-1 and TRBJ2-3, the complete variable domain reads EADIYQTPRYLVIGTGKKITLECSQTMGHDKMYWYQQDPGMELHLIHYSYGVNSTEKGDLSSESTVSRIRTEHFPLTLESARPSHTSQYLCASRRTTLYDTQYFGPGTRLTVL.

The chain links TRBV3-1 (or the pseudogene TRBV3-2) to TRBJ2-3; TRBD2 matches at 10 bases. Trimming took 5 bases from V and 0 from J; bases not matched to a gene: 11. Germline lookup yields CDR1 LGHDT and CDR2 YNNKEL (reference sequence). This CDR3 contains 18 residues. The CDR3 DNA is TGTGCCAGCAGCGGACTAGCGGTCGGAGCCTCTAGCACAGATACGCAGTATTTT. Protein sequence: CASSGLAVGASSTDTQYF.

V is TRBV30 and J is TRBJ1-1; 8 nucleotides line up with TRBD1. The germline gives CDR1 GTSNPN, CDR2 SVGIG (reference sequence). This CDR3 is built from 11 residues. The junction had 3 bases not matched to a gene; V was cut back by 1 base and J by 11 bases. The CDR3 region is CAWSAQGGAFF. CDR3 DNA sequence: TGTGCCTGGAGTGCACAGGGGGGGGCTTTCTTT.

J is TRBJ2-2 and V is TRBV7-6, with 8 bases fitting TRBD1. CDR3 length: 15 residues. The J segment lost 6 bases and the V segment lost 4 bases, leaving 7 bases of the junction unmatched. CDR1 is SGHVS and CDR2 is FNYEAQ in the germline V gene. CDR3 amino acids: CASSWTGNKPGELFF. The CDR3 region has the DNA TGTGCCAGCAGCTGGACAGGGAACAAACCCGGGGAGCTGTTTTTT.

This clone was seen a single time. DNA of the CDR3: TGTGCCAGCAGTGATGGATCAGGGTATGGTGGCTACACCTTC. Amino acids: CASSDGSGYGGYTF. This chain connects TRBV6-4 to TRBJ1-2; perhaps TRBD1 as D (5 bases). Per the germline V gene, CDR1 is MRHNA and CDR2 is SNTAGT. Trimming removed 3 bases from V and 7 bases from J, with 15 bases in between. This CDR3 has 14 amino acids.

This clone has just one count. The chain uses TRBV19 and TRBJ2-1; D ambiguous. Germline V gene lookup returns CDR1 LNHDA and CDR2 SQIVND (reference sequence). V was cut by 7 bases and J by 2 bases, with 3 bases left in between. The CDR3 spans 11 residues. CDR3 nucleotide sequence: TGTGCCAGTATCGCCTACAATGAGCAGTTCTTC. Translation: CASIAYNEQFF. Based on the CDR3 plus reference TRBV19 and TRBJ2-1, the full variable domain is DGGITQSPKYLFRKEGQNVTLSCEQNLNHDAMYWYRQDPGQGLRLIYYSQIVNDFQKGDIAEGYSVSREKKESFPLTVTSAQKNPTAFYLCASIAYNEQFFGPGTRLTVL.

This chain uses TRBV15 with TRBJ2-3, with 7 bases matching TRBD1. The CDR3 is made up of 16 amino acids. From germline, CDR1 is LNHNV and CDR2 YYDKDF (reference sequence). V shed 4 bases, J shed 0 bases, and the junction held 7 bases outside the gene matches. The DNA of the CDR3 is TGTGCCACCAGCAAGAACAGGGGACCTAGCACAGATACGCAGTATTTT. As protein: CATSKNRGPSTDTQYF.

The chain employs TRBV7-8 and TRBJ2-4, with D maybe TRBD1 (6 bases). Between the trimmed V and J ends, which lost 4 bases and 9 bases, there was a span of 16 bases. Germline V gene lookup returns CDR1 SGHVS and CDR2 FQNEAQ. The CDR3 contains 14 residues. CDR3 loop: CASSSQIRGGIQYF. The CDR3 coding sequence is TGTGCCAGCAGCTCCCAGATACGAGGGGGCATTCAGTACTTC. The variable domain in full, completed from reference TRBV7-8 and TRBJ2-4, reads GAGVSQSPRYKVAKRGQDVALRCDPISGHVSLFWYQQALGQGPEFLTYFQNEAQLDKSGLPSDRFFAERPEGSVSTLKIQRTQQEDSAVYLCASSSQIRGGIQYFGAGTRLSVL.

The rearrangement links TRBV5-1 to TRBJ2-2; no firm D call. The CDR3 spans 13 residues. Per germline, CDR1 SGHRS and CDR2 YFSETQ. Trimming took 2 bases from V and 6 from J, leaving 8 bases between them. The CDR3 region has the DNA TGCGCCAGCAGCTTTTTATCTCCCGGGGAGCTGTTTTTT. Protein sequence: CASSFLSPGELFF. Variable domain in full (rest from reference TRBV5-1 and TRBJ2-2): KAGVTQTPRYLIKTRGQQVTLSCSPISGHRSVSWYQQTPGQGLQFLFEYFSETQRNKGNFPGRFSGRQFSNSRSEMNVSTLELGDSALYLCASSFLSPGELFFGEGSRLTVL.